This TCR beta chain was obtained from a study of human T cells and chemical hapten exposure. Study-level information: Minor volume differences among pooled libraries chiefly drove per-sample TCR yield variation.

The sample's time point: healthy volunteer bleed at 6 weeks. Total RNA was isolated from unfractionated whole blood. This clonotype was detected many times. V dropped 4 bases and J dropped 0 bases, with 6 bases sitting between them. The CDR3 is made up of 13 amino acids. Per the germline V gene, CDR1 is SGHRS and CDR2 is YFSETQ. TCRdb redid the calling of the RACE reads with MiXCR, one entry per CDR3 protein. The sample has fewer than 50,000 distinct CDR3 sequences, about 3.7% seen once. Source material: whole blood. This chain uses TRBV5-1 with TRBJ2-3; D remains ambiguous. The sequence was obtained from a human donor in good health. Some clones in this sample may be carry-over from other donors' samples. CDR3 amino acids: CASSLDSTDTQYF. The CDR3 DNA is TGCGCCAGCAGCCTAGATAGCACAGATACGCAGTATTTT.